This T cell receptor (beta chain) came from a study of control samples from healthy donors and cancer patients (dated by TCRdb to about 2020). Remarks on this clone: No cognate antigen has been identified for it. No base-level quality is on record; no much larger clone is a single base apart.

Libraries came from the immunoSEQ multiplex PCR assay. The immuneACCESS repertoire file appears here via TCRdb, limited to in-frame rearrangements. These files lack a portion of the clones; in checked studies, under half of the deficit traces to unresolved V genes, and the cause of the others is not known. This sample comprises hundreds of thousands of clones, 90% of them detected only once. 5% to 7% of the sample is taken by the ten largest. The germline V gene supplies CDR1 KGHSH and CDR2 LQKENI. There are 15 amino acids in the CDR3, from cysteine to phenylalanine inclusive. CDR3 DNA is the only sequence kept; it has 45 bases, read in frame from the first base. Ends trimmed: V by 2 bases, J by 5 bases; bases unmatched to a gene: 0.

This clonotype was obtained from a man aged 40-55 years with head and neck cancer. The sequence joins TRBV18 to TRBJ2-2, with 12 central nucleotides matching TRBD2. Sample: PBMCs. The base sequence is TGTGCCAGCTCACCAGGACTAGCGGGGACCGGGGAGCTGTTTTTT. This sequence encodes CASSPGLAGTGELFF.